This T cell receptor (beta chain) was captured by sequencing in a study of cytomegalovirus exposure and HLA in healthy donors. Looking at the study overall: HLA-typed donors contributed some 77 million unique TCRs, which were held in an early data release. In terms of ancestry, the Caucasian-associated cluster contained about 81% of the roughly 360 genotyped donors.

General study findings and limits: Among the most significant clusters, several appeared linked to common viral pathogens in a later analysis. With later analysis, a missense DCLRE1C variant became linked to TCR beta V- and J-gene trimming.

The germline V gene encodes CDR1 SGHRS and CDR2 YFSETQ. V lost 5 bases, J lost 0 bases, and 9 bases lay in between. This CDR3 is 14 amino acids long. At least ten counts were recorded for this clone. Its antigen is currently unknown. The sample contains more than one DNA sequence encoding this CDR3. Primers included in the PCR were 60 Vbeta and 13 Jbeta primers. Libraries were prepared by immunoSEQ multiplex PCR; TCRdb keeps only in-frame clonotypes and omits some of them. The sample lists approximately 210,000 clones, around 81% occurring once. This chain connects TRBV5-1 to TRBJ1-3; no definite D call. Material: PBMCs. This clonotype was obtained from a woman aged 50 to 60 in good health and CMV-seropositive. The CDR3 sequence: CASSLDYSGNTIYF. The CDR3 DNA follows: TGCGCCAGCAGTTTAGACTACTCTGGAAACACCATATATTTT. The full variable domain, in which reference TRBV5-1 and TRBJ1-3 provide the parts outside the CDR3, is KAGVTQTPRYLIKTRGQQVTLSCSPISGHRSVSWYQQTPGQGLQFLFEYFSETQRNKGNFPGRFSGRQFSNSRSEMNVSTLELGDSALYLCASSLDYSGNTIYFGEGSWLTVV.